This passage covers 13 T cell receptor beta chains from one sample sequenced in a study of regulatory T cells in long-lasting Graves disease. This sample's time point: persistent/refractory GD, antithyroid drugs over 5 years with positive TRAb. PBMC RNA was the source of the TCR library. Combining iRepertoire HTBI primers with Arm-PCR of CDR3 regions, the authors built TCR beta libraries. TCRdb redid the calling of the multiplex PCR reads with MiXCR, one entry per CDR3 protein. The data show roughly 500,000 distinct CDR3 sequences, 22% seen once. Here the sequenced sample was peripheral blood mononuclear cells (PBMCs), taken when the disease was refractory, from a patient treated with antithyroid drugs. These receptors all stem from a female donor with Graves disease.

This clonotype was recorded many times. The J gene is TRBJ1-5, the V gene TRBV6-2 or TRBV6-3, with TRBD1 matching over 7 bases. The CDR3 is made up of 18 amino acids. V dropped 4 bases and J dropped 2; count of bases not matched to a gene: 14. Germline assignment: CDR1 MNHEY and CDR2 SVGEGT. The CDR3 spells CASSWPTGMGFGNQPQHF. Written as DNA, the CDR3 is TGTGCCAGCAGTTGGCCGACAGGGATGGGATTTGGCAATCAGCCCCAGCATTTT.

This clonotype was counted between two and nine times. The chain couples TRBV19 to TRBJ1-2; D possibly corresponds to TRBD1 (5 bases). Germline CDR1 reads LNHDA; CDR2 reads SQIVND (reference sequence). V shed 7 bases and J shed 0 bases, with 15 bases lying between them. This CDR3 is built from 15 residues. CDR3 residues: CASNRGTLANYGYTF. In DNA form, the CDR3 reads TGTGCCAGTAATCGGGGGACTCTAGCTAACTATGGCTACACCTTC.

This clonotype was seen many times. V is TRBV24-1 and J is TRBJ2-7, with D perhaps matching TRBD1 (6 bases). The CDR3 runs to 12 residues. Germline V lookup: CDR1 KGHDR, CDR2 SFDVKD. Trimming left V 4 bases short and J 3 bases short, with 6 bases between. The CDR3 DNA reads TGTGCCACCAGTGAGGACAGCTACGAGCAGTACTTC. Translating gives CATSEDSYEQYF.

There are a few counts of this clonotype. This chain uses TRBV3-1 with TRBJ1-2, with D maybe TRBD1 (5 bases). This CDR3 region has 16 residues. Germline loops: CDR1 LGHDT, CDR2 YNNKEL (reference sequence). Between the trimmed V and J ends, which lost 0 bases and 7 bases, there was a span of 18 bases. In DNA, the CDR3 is TGTGCCAGCAGCCAAGATCCCTTCGCAGGGATGGTTGGCTACACCTTC. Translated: CASSQDPFAGMVGYTF.

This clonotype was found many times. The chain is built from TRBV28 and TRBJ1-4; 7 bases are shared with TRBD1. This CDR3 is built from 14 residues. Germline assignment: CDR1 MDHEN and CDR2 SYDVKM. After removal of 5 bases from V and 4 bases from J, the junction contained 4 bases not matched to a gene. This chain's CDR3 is CASSMTGFNEKLFF. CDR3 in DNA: TGTGCCAGCAGTATGACAGGGTTTAATGAAAAACTGTTTTTT.

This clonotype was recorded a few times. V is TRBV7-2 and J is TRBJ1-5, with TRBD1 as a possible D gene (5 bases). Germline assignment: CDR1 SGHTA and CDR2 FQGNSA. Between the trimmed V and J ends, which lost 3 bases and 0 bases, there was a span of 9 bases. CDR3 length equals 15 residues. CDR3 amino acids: CASSFGQISNQPQHF. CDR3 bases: TGTGCCAGCAGCTTCGGACAAATTAGCAATCAGCCCCAGCATTTT.

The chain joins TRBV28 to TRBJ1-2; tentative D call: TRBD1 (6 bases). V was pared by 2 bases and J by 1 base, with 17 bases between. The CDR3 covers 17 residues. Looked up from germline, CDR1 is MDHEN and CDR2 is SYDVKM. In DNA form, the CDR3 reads TGTGCCAGCAGTTTAACCTATGGGGGGGGGCATAACTATGGCTACACCTTC. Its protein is CASSLTYGGGHNYGYTF.

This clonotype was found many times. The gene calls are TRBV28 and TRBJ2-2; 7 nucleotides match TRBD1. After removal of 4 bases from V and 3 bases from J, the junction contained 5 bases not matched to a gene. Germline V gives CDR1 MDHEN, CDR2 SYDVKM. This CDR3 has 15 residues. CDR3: CASSWNRGYTGELFF. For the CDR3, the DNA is TGTGCCAGCAGTTGGAACAGGGGTTACACCGGGGAGCTGTTTTTT. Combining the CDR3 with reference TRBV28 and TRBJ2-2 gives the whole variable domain DVKVTQSSRYLVKRTGEKVFLECVQDMDHENMFWYRQDPGLGLRLIYFSYDVKMKEKGDIPEGYSVSREKKERFSLILESASTNQTSMYLCASSWNRGYTGELFFGEGSRLTVL.

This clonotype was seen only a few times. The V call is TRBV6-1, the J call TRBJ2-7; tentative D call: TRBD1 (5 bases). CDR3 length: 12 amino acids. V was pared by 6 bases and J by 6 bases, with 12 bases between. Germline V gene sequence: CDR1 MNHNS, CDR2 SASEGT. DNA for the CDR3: TGTGCCAGCAGAACCGTTGGGGCCGAGCAGTACTTC. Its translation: CASRTVGAEQYF.

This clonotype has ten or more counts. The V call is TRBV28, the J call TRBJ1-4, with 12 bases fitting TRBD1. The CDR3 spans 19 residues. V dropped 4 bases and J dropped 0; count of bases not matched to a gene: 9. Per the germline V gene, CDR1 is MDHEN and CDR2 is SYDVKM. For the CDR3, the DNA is TGTGCCAGCAGTTCCCTTGGGGACAGGGGGCAGGCAACTAATGAAAAACTGTTTTTT. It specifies CASSSLGDRGQATNEKLFF.

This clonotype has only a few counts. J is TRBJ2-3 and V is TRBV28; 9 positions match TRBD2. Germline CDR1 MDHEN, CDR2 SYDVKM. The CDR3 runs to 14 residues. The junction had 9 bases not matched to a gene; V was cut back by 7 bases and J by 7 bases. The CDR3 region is CASTPGGGAYTQYF. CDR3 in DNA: TGTGCCAGCACCCCCGGCGGGGGGGCTTATACGCAGTATTTT.

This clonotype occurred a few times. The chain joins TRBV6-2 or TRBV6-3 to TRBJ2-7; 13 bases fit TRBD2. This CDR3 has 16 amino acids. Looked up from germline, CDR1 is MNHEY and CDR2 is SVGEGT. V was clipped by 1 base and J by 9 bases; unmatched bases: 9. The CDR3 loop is CASSYLGTSGITGQYF. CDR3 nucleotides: TGTGCCAGCAGTTACTTGGGGACTAGCGGGATTACAGGGCAGTACTTC.

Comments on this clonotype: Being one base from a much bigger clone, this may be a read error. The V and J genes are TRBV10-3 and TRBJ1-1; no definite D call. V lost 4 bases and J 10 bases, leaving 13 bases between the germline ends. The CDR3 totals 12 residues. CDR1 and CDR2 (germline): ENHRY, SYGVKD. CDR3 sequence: CAISAPDGGAFF. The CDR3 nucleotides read TGTGCCATCAGTGCCCCTGATGGTGGAGCTTTCTTT.